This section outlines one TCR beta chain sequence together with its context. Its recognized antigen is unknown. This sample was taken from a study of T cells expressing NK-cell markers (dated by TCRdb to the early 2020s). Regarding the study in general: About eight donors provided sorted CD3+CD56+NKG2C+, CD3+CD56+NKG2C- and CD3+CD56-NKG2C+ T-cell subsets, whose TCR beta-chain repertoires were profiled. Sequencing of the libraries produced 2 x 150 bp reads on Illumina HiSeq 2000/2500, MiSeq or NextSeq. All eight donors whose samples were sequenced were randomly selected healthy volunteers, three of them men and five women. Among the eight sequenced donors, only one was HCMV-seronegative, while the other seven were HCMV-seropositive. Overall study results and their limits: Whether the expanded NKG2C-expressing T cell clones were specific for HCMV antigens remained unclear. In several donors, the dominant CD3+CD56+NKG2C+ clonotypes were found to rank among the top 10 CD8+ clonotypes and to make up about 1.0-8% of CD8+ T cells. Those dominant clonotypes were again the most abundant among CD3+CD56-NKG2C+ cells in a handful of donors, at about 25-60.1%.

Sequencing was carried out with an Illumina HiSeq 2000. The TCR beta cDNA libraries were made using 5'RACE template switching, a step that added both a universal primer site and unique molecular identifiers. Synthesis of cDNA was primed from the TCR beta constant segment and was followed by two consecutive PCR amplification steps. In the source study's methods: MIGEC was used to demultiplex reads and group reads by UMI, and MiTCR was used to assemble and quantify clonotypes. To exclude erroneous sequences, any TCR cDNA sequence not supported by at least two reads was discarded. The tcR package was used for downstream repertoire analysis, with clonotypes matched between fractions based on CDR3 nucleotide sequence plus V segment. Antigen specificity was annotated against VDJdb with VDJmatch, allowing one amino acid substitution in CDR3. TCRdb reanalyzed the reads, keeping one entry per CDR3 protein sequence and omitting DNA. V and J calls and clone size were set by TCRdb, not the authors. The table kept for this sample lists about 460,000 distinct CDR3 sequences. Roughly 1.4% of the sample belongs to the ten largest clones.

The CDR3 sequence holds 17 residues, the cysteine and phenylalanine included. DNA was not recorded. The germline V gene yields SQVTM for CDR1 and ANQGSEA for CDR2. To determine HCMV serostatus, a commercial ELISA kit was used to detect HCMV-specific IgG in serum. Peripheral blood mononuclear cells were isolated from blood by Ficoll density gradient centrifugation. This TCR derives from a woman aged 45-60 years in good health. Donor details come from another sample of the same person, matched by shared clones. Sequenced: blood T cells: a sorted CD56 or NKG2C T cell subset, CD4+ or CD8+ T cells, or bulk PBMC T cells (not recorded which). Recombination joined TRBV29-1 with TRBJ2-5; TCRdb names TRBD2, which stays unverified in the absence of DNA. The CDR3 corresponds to CSVEDPRGSGRSETQYF.